The 8 T cell receptor beta chains given below trace back to one sample, sequenced in a study of T cell changes during pregnancy in multiple sclerosis. Sequenced by immunoSEQ multiplex PCR; TCRdb stores in-frame clones only, minus some. Of 100,000 or so clones in the sample, approximately 94% were seen once. Specimen: peripheral blood, collected after pregnancy. The origin of the receptors is a female donor with multiple sclerosis, enrolled in a pregnancy study.

The V call is TRBV6-5, the J call TRBJ2-3, with D maybe TRBD2 (7 bases). The CDR3 consists of 14 residues. From germline, CDR1 is MNHEY and CDR2 SVGAGI. V gave up 6 bases and J gave up 2 bases, with 12 bases separating them. The DNA of the CDR3 is TGTGCCAGCAGCCGAGGGGGGGCCACAGATACGCAGTATTTT. This encodes CASSRGGATDTQYF.

The gene calls are TRBV4-3 and TRBJ1-3; D is perhaps TRBD1 (6 bases). Trimming left V 2 bases short and J 2 bases short, with 10 bases between. Germline V CDR1 and CDR2: LGHNA, YSLEER. This CDR3 region has 15 residues. CDR3 residues: CASSQIAGAGNTIYF. The CDR3 bases are TGCGCCAGCAGCCAAATAGCAGGGGCTGGAAACACCATATATTTT.

V gene TRBV5-1 combines with J gene TRBJ1-3; D not resolved. Between the trimmed V and J ends, which lost 1 base and 0 bases, there was a span of 8 bases. The CDR3 spans 15 residues. Germline values: CDR1 SGHRS, CDR2 YFSETQ. CDR3 in DNA: TGCGCCAGCAGCTTGCCGTTGGCCTCTGGAAACACCATATATTTT. Translation gives CASSLPLASGNTIYF.

This clone was seen a single time. The chain joins TRBV7-3 to TRBJ2-7, with TRBD2 identical over 10 bases. Trimming at V came to 5 bases and at J to 6 bases, leaving 4 bases not matched to a gene. CDR1 and CDR2 from the germline V gene are SGHTA and FQGTGA. The CDR3 length is 13 residues. This chain's CDR3 is CASSLLAGGEQYF. CDR3 coding DNA: TGTGCCAGCAGCCTTTTAGCGGGGGGCGAGCAGTACTTC.

This clone was detected a few times. J is TRBJ1-3 and V is TRBV6-5; TRBD1 is a possible D gene (5 bases). CDR3 size: 13 residues. V lost 9 bases and J 0 bases, leaving 9 bases between the germline ends. Germline V gene lookup returns CDR1 MNHEY and CDR2 SVGAGI. CDR3 DNA: TGTGCCAGTTGTGGGGCCTCTGGAAACACCATATATTTT. Translated: CASCGASGNTIYF.

The J gene is TRBJ2-5, the V gene TRBV6-1; no clear D gene. CDR1 and CDR2 from the germline V gene are MNHNS and SASEGT. The V and J ends lost 6 bases and 7 bases respectively, with 9 bases between them. This CDR3 is 11 amino acids long. CDR3 nucleotides: TGTGCCAGCAGCTCCCTCGGGACCCAGTACTTC. It encodes CASSSLGTQYF.

The chain links TRBV4-3 to TRBJ2-1; 8 nucleotides align to TRBD1. CDR3 length equals 13 residues. The V and J ends lost 3 bases and 9 bases, in that order; junction bases with no gene match: 4. The germline gives CDR1 LGHNA, CDR2 YSLEER. This CDR3 is CASSHSGGTEQFF. CDR3 nucleotides: TGCGCCAGCAGCCACTCAGGGGGCACTGAGCAGTTCTTC.

J is TRBJ1-2 and V is TRBV28, with D possibly matching TRBD1 (6 bases). Germline V gene sequence: CDR1 MDHEN, CDR2 SYDVKM. The germline V and J ends were trimmed by 5 bases and 5 bases, with 18 bases remaining between them. The CDR3 has 15 amino acids. The chain's CDR3 is CASSPYTGQLYGYTF. Here the CDR3 DNA reads TGTGCCAGCAGTCCCTATACCGGACAGCTTTATGGCTACACCTTC.